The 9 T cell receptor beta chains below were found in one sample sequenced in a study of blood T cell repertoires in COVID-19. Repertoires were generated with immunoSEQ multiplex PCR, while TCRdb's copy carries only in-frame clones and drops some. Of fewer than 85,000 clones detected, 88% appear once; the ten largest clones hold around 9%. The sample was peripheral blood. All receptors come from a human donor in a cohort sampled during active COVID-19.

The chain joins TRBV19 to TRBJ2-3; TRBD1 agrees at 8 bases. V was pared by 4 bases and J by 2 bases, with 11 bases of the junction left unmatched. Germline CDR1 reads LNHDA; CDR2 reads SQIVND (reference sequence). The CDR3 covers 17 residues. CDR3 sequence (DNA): TGTGCCAGTAGTAGATCCTCCGGGACAGGATACACAGATACGCAGTATTTT. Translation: CASSRSSGTGYTDTQYF.

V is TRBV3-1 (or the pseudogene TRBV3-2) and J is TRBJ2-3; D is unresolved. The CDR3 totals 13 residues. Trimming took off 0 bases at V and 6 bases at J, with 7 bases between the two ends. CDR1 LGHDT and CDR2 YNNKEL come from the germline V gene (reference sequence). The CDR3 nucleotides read TGTGCCAGCAGCCAAGATCCTCCGGATACGCAGTATTTT. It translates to CASSQDPPDTQYF.

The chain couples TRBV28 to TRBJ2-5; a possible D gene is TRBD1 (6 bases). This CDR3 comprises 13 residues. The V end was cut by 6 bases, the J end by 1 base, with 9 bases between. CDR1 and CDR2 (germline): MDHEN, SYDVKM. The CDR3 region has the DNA TGTGCCAGCAGGGAGACAGGCCAAGAGACCCAGTACTTC. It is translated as CASRETGQETQYF.

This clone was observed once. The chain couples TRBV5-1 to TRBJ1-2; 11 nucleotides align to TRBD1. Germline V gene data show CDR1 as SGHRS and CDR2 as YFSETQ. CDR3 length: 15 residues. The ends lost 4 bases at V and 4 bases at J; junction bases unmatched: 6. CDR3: CASSQDRGPSYGYTF. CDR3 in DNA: TGCGCCAGCAGCCAGGACAGGGGGCCGTCCTATGGCTACACCTTC.

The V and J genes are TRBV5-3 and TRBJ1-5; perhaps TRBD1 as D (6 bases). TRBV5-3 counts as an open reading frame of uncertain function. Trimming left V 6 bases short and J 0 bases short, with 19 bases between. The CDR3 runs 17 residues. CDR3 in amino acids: CARISRGQSYSNQPQHF. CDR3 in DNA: TGTGCCAGAATATCTCGGGGACAAAGTTATAGCAATCAGCCCCAGCATTTT.

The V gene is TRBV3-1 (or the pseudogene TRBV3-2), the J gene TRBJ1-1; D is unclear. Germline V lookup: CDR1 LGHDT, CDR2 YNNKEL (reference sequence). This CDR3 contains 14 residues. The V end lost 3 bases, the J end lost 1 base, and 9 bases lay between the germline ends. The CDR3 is CASSHEHKNTEAFF. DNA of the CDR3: TGTGCCAGCAGCCACGAACACAAGAACACTGAAGCTTTCTTT.

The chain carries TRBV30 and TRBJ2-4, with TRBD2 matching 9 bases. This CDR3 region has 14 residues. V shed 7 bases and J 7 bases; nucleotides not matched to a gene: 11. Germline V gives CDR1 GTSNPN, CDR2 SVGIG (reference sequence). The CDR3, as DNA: TGTGCCTTCAGAGTAGCGGGAGTGCTGAACATTCAGTACTTC. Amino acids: CAFRVAGVLNIQYF.

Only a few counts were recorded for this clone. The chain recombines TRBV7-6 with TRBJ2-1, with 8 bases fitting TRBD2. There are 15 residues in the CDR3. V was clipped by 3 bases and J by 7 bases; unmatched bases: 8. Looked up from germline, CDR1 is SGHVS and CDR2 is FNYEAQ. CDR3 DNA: TGTGCCAGCAGCTTTGATCCTAGCGGGCGAAATGAGCAGTTCTTC. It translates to CASSFDPSGRNEQFF.

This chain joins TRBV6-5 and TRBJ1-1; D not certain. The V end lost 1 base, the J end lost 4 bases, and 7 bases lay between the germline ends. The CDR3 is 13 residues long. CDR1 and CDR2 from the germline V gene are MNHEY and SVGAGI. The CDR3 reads CASSYLGSTEAFF. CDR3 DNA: TGTGCCAGCAGTTACTTGGGGAGCACTGAAGCTTTCTTT.